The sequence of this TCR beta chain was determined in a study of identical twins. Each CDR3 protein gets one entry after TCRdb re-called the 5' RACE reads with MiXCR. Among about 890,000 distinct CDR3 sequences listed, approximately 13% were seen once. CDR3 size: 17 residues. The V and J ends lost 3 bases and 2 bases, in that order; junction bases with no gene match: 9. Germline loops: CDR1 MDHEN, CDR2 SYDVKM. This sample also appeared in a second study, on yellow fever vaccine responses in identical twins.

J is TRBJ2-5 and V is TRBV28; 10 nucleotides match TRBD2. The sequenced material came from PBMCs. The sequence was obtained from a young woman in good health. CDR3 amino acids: CASSLATSGDGQETQYF. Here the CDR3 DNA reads TGTGCCAGCAGTTTGGCAACTAGCGGGGATGGGCAAGAGACCCAGTACTTC.